A single sample gave rise to the 2 T cell receptor beta chains below, sequenced in a study of blood T cell repertoires in COVID-19. The method was immunoSEQ multiplex PCR; TCRdb's version includes in-frame clones alone and lacks a portion of them. The table includes around 150,000 clones, roughly 87% detected once. Sequenced input: PBMCs or T cells enriched from blood (not recorded which). The origin of the receptors is a man in his fifties or sixties who had recovered from COVID-19.

This chain links TRBV12-3 or TRBV12-4 with TRBJ1-5, with a tentative D call TRBD1 (6 bases). Trimming stripped 5 bases from V and 11 bases from J, with 16 bases between. CDR3 length equals 13 residues. DNA of the CDR3: TGTGCCAGCAGTGGGGGTGACAGGTTCGCCCAGCATTTT. As protein: CASSGGDRFAQHF.

V is TRBV18 and J is TRBJ2-1, with TRBD2 matching 12 bases. Germline V gene lookup returns CDR1 KGHSH and CDR2 LQKENI. V was pared by 2 bases and J by 3 bases, with 2 bases of the junction left unmatched. The CDR3 is 16 amino acids. The CDR3 sequence is CASSPETSGSYNEQFF. In nucleotides, the CDR3 is TGTGCCAGCTCACCAGAGACTAGCGGGAGCTACAATGAGCAGTTCTTC.